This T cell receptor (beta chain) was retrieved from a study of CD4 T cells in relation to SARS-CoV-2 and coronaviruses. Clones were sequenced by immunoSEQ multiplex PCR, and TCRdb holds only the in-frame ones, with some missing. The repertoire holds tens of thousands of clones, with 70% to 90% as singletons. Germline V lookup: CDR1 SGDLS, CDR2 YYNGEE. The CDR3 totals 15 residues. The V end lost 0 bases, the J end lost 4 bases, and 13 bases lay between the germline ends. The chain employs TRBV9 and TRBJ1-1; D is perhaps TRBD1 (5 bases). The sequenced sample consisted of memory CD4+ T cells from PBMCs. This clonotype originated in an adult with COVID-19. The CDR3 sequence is CASSVGGGTGTEAFF. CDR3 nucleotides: TGTGCCAGCAGCGTAGGGGGGGGGACTGGCACTGAAGCTTTCTTT. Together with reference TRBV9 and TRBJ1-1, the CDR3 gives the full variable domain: DSGVTQTPKHLITATGQRVTLRCSPRSGDLSVYWYQQSLDQGLQFLIQYYNGEERAKGNILERFSAQQFPDLHSELNLSSLELGDSALYFCASSVGGGTGTEAFFGQGTRLTVV.